These T cell receptor beta chains were read from a single sample in a study of T cells in Graves' hyperthyroidism and ophthalmopathy. TCRdb called the multiplex PCR reads again in MiXCR, with one record for every CDR3 protein. The sample holds roughly 700,000 distinct CDR3 sequences; approximately 14% are singletons and the top ten take roughly 10%. Source material: blood. These TCRs come from a woman between 18 and 29 years old with Graves' hyperthyroidism. Each CDR3 is given with its conserved first and last residue. D genes are given only for firm matches. Clone size is given for some rows only: seen once, a few or many times, or a class if the clone is expanded.

TGTGCCAGCAGCCACCGGCCGAACACTGAAGCTTTCTTT,CASSHRPNTEAFF,TRBV6-1,TRBJ1-1,many,-
TGTGCCAGCAGCTTGGAGGTGCCAGGGGCGTATGGCTACACCTTC,CASSLEVPGAYGYTF,TRBV5-4,TRBJ1-2,few,-
TGTGCCAGCAGCCAAGAGGAGGCCGGGGTGGGAAACATTCAGTACTTC,CASSQEEAGVGNIQYF,TRBV3-1,TRBJ2-4,few,-
TGTGCCAGCAGTCCAACAGGGATAACCTACAATGAGCAGTTCTTC,CASSPTGITYNEQFF,TRBV11-2,TRBJ2-1,many,-
TGTGCCAGCAGCGTATACGGGACTAGCGGAGATACGCAGTATTTT,CASSVYGTSGDTQYF,TRBV9,TRBJ2-3,few,TRBD2
TGTGCCAGCAGTTTACGGCGGGGCCTCGGCTATGGCTACACCTTC,CASSLRRGLGYGYTF,TRBV12-3/TRBV12-4,TRBJ1-2,many,-
TGTGCCACCAGTGATTTATCGGCCGGGAGTCGTGGTGAGCAGTTCTTC,CATSDLSAGSRGEQFF,TRBV24-1,TRBJ2-1,many,-
TGCAGTGCTAGACCGACTCCTAGCTCCTACAATGAGCAGTTCTTC,CSARPTPSSYNEQFF,TRBV20-1,TRBJ2-1,few,-
TGTGCCCTGGAGAATGTAGCGGGGAGGTTCGATGAGCAGTTCTTC,CALENVAGRFDEQFF,TRBV30,TRBJ2-1,many,TRBD2
TGTGCCAGCAGCAATACGACCCATCTGGAGCAGTACTTC,CASSNTTHLEQYF,TRBV28,TRBJ2-7,many,-
TGCGCCAGCAGCCAAGACCCGGACTACGAGCAGTACTTC,CASSQDPDYEQYF,TRBV4-1,TRBJ2-7,many,-
TGCGCCAGTTCACCGGGACAGGGGGAGTACGAGCAGTACTTC,CASSPGQGEYEQYF,TRBV5-1,TRBJ2-7,many,TRBD1
TGTGCCAGCAGTTACTCCTGGCTAGCCCAAGAGACCCAGTACTTC,CASSYSWLAQETQYF,TRBV6-5,TRBJ2-5,-,-
TGTGCCAGCATCAATCGGGAGACCACTGAAGCTTTCTTT,CASINRETTEAFF,TRBV7-8,TRBJ1-1,many,-
TGTGCCAGCTCACCAGTACTGCGGGAGGGCGTCGGTGAGCAGTTCTTC,CASSPVLREGVGEQFF,TRBV18,TRBJ2-1,-,TRBD2
TGTGCCTGGAGTGTCCTGCCCCTTCCGACAGGCTATGGCTACACCTTC,CAWSVLPLPTGYGYTF,TRBV30,TRBJ1-2,many,-
TGTGCCAGCAGTTACTGGAGGGGAGCGGGGGCCCGGGAGACCCAGTACTTC,CASSYWRGAGARETQYF,TRBV6-6,TRBJ2-5,many,TRBD2
TGCAGTGCTAGAGGCCCGGGGGGTCTGGTGGAGCAGTACTTC,CSARGPGGLVEQYF,TRBV20-1,TRBJ2-7,few,TRBD2
TGTGCCAGCAGCTTAGCGTGGCGGGGGGCCGTGAACACCGGGGAGCTGTTTTTT,CASSLAWRGAVNTGELFF,TRBV7-6,TRBJ2-2,many,TRBD2
TGTGCCAGCAGTGGGCTCACTAATGAGCAGTTCTTC,CASSGLTNEQFF,TRBV12-3/TRBV12-4,TRBJ2-1,many,-
TGTGCCAGCAGCTCCGGGACAGGCGTTCCCTACGAGCAGTACTTC,CASSSGTGVPYEQYF,TRBV11-2,TRBJ2-7,many,TRBD1
TGTGCCATCTCTTGGGGCGCGGACACTGAAGCTTTCTTT,CAISWGADTEAFF,TRBV10-3,TRBJ1-1,-,-
TGTGCCAGCAGTGTTTGGTACGGCGATAGCAATCAGCCCCAGCATTTT,CASSVWYGDSNQPQHF,TRBV2,TRBJ1-5,many,-
TGTGCCAGCTCACCCCCTAGCTCCTACAATGAGCAGTTCTTC,CASSPPSSYNEQFF,TRBV18,TRBJ2-1,many,-
TGTGCCACCAGGACGGAAACTGAAGCTTTCTTT,CATRTETEAFF,TRBV24-1,TRBJ1-1,few,-
TGTGCCAGCAGCGGGATTCGACGGGGGCGTCGAGAGACCCAGTACTTC,CASSGIRRGRRETQYF,TRBV11-2,TRBJ2-5,many,-
TGTGCCAGCAGCTTAATTGCGGATGACGAGCAGTACTTC,CASSLIADDEQYF,TRBV7-9,TRBJ2-7,few,-
TGTGCCAGCAGCCCGAAAGGGGTTTCGGACGGGGAGCTGTTTTTT,CASSPKGVSDGELFF,TRBV3-1,TRBJ2-2,-,-
TGTGCCAGTAGTATCTGGCCGCAGAATAATTCACCCCTCCACTTT,CASSIWPQNNSPLHF,TRBV19,TRBJ1-6,-,-
TGTGCCAGCAGCACAGACTACAGGGGAGGGAACTATGGCTACACCTTC,CASSTDYRGGNYGYTF,TRBV7-9,TRBJ1-2,-,TRBD1
TGTGCCAGTAGTACCCGACTAGCGGCGGACATTCAGTACTTC,CASSTRLAADIQYF,TRBV19,TRBJ2-4,once,TRBD2
TGCAGTGCTAGCCTCCTCCCCTCAGCGGGAGAAACAGATACGCAGTATTTT,CSASLLPSAGETDTQYF,TRBV20-1,TRBJ2-3,few,TRBD2
TGTGCCACCAGCAGAGGCCCTGACACCTTCCACGAGCAGTACTTC,CATSRGPDTFHEQYF,TRBV15,TRBJ2-7,-,-
TGTGCCAGCAGTGTGAACAGCGCCGGCTCCTACAATGAGCAGTTCTTC,CASSVNSAGSYNEQFF,TRBV6-2/TRBV6-3,TRBJ2-1,-,-
TGTGCCAGCAGTTTATCGTCTTTACCCGGGGAGCTGTTTTTT,CASSLSSLPGELFF,TRBV7-9,TRBJ2-2,-,-
TGTGCCAGCTCACCAGTGTCCGGGACAGGCCTCTCCTACGAGCAGTACTTC,CASSPVSGTGLSYEQYF,TRBV18,TRBJ2-7,few,TRBD1
TGTGCCAGCAGTTTTGACAGACAGAATTCACCCCTCCACTTT,CASSFDRQNSPLHF,TRBV27,TRBJ1-6,-,-
TGTGCCAGCAGCTTTCTGGCCGGAATCTCCTACGAGCAGTACTTC,CASSFLAGISYEQYF,TRBV7-9,TRBJ2-7,many,-
TGTGCCAGCAGTCCCTACTTCGGACTAGCGGGGGTGCAAGAGACCCAGTACTTC,CASSPYFGLAGVQETQYF,TRBV28,TRBJ2-5,-,TRBD2
TGCGCCAGCAGCTTGAAACGGCCGAACACTGAAGCTTTCTTT,CASSLKRPNTEAFF,TRBV5-1,TRBJ1-1,many,-
TGTGCCAGCAGCTTAGCCCGCCTGGGACAGGGGTCATCCTACGAGCAGTACTTC,CASSLARLGQGSSYEQYF,TRBV7-9,TRBJ2-7,-,TRBD1
TGTGCCAGCAGTCTATCCGGGACAGCGAATGAAAAACTGTTTTTT,CASSLSGTANEKLFF,TRBV28,TRBJ1-4,many,TRBD1